Listed below are T cell receptor beta chains from one sample, sequenced in a study of beta chain features in type 1 diabetes. Clones were read by immunoSEQ multiplex PCR, and TCRdb kept only the in-frame ones, dropping some. The data hold 250,000 to 300,000 clones, with 14% observed a single time. The sequencing sample was made of naive CD4+ T cells from blood. All receptors come from a man under 40 with type 1 diabetes. Both conserved end residues are part of each CDR3. D genes are given only for firm matches. Rows may omit the clone size; those that give it use once, few, many or a size class.

.	TRBD2	TRBV9	TRBJ2-1	CASSVSLAGGNYNEQFF	TGTGCCAGCAGCGTAAGCCTAGCGGGAGGCAATTACAATGAGCAGTTCTTC
.	.	TRBV2	TRBJ1-5	CASRKRGNQPQHF	TGTGCCAGCAGGAAACGAGGGAATCAGCCCCAGCATTTT
.	.	TRBV14	TRBJ1-2	CASSPAGATHYGYTF	TGTGCCAGCAGCCCGGCCGGAGCGACGCACTATGGCTACACCTTC
.	TRBD1	TRBV5-4	TRBJ2-5	CASSAGQGPWQTQYF	TGTGCCAGCAGCGCGGGACAGGGGCCTTGGCAGACCCAGTACTTC
.	TRBD2	TRBV5-4	TRBJ2-1	CASSLTSGYEQFF	TGTGCCAGCAGCTTGACTAGCGGGTATGAGCAGTTCTTC
.	.	TRBV7-9	TRBJ2-2	CASSSSTGELFF	TGTGCCAGCAGCTCATCCACCGGGGAGCTGTTTTTT
.	.	TRBV4-2	TRBJ1-2	CASSQDTQGRYGYTF	TGTGCCAGCAGCCAAGATACCCAGGGGCGCTATGGCTACACCTTC
.	.	TRBV30	TRBJ1-2	CAWSVSPGGSLLGYTF	TGTGCCTGGAGTGTTTCACCAGGTGGCTCCTTATTGGGCTACACCTTC
few	TRBD2	TRBV6-5	TRBJ2-1	CASRAGLATNEQFF	TGTGCCAGCAGAGCGGGACTAGCTACGAATGAGCAGTTCTTC
.	.	TRBV27	TRBJ1-1	CASSPTRQARLVFF	TGTGCCAGCAGCCCGACCCGGCAGGCCAGATTAGTTTTCTTT
.	.	TRBV14	TRBJ2-3	CASSQAGGGTQYF	TGTGCCAGCAGCCAAGCTGGGGGCGGGACGCAGTATTTT
few	TRBD1	TRBV7-2	TRBJ2-5	CASSQWTGVETQYF	TGTGCCAGCAGCCAATGGACAGGGGTGGAGACCCAGTACTTC
few	TRBD2	TRBV5-4	TRBJ2-1	CASSLGLAGGPYNEQFF	TGTGCCAGCAGCTTGGGACTAGCGGGAGGGCCTTATAATGAGCAGTTCTTC
few	.	TRBV9	TRBJ1-1	CASSVDMYGNTEAFF	TGTGCCAGCAGCGTAGATATGTACGGGAACACTGAAGCTTTCTTT
few	.	TRBV20-1	TRBJ2-5	CSASGETQYF	TGCAGTGCTAGCGGGGAGACCCAGTACTTC
.	TRBD2	TRBV2	TRBJ2-7	CASSEQTSGLSYEQYF	TGTGCCAGCAGTGAGCAAACTAGCGGCCTCTCCTACGAGCAGTACTTC
few	.	TRBV5-4	TRBJ2-7	CASSLFSNSYEQYF	TGTGCCAGCAGCTTGTTTAGCAACTCCTACGAGCAGTACTTC
.	TRBD2	TRBV29-1	TRBJ2-3	CSVSDWGGITDTQYF	TGCAGCGTTTCTGACTGGGGGGGGATCACAGATACGCAGTATTTT
few	TRBD1	TRBV19	TRBJ1-2	CATQSDRGLGYTF	TGTGCCACCCAATCCGACAGGGGGCTAGGCTACACCTTC
few	TRBD2	TRBV5-4	TRBJ2-3	CASSQGSGGGVDTQYF	TGTGCCAGCAGCCAAGGCAGCGGGGGCGGGGTAGATACGCAGTATTTT
.	TRBD2	TRBV11-2	TRBJ2-7	CASSSLAGGPGEQYF	TGTGCCAGCAGCTCTCTAGCGGGAGGGCCGGGAGAGCAGTACTTC
.	.	TRBV18	TRBJ2-7	CASSKRDSSPYEQYF	TGTGCCAGCTCAAAAAGGGACTCTTCCCCCTACGAGCAGTACTTC
.	TRBD1	TRBV19	TRBJ1-5	CASSMSGGQGFNQPQHF	TGTGCCAGTAGTATGAGTGGGGGACAGGGGTTCAATCAGCCCCAGCATTTT
.	.	TRBV7-2	TRBJ2-2	CASSSSRTGELFF	TGTGCCAGCAGCTCGTCACGGACAGGGGAGCTGTTTTTT
.	TRBD1	TRBV7-9	TRBJ1-1	CASSLGQGGEAFF	TGTGCCAGCAGCTTGGGACAGGGCGGTGAAGCTTTCTTT
few	TRBD1	TRBV2	TRBJ2-2	CASSTGVTGELFF	TGTGCCAGCAGTACAGGGGTAACCGGGGAGCTGTTTTTT
.	TRBD2	TRBV5-1	TRBJ2-1	CASSYEGTSGRISYNEQFF	TGCGCCAGCAGCTATGAAGGGACTAGCGGGAGGATCTCCTACAATGAGCAGTTCTTC
few	.	TRBV7-2	TRBJ2-3	CASSSRRGGGVKDTQYF	TGTGCCAGCAGCTCCCGCCGGGGCGGGGGCGTGAAGGATACGCAGTATTTT
few	TRBD1	TRBV4-2	TRBJ1-2	CASSQVGQKIYGYTF	TGTGCCAGCAGCCAAGTGGGACAGAAAATCTATGGCTACACCTTC
.	.	TRBV18	TRBJ2-5	CASSRVNQETQYF	TGTGCCAGCTCTCGGGTGAATCAAGAGACCCAGTACTTC
.	TRBD1	TRBV7-9	TRBJ1-5	CASSAGTGDNQPQHF	TGTGCCAGCAGCGCCGGGACAGGGGATAATCAGCCCCAGCATTTT
.	TRBD2	TRBV28	TRBJ2-5	CASSLLASGSQETQYF	TGTGCCAGCAGTTTATTGGCTAGCGGGAGCCAAGAGACCCAGTACTTC
.	.	TRBV11-2	TRBJ2-7	CASSLQGYEQYF	TGTGCCAGCAGCTTACAGGGTTACGAGCAGTACTTC
few	.	TRBV30	TRBJ1-1	CAWSATANTEAFF	TGTGCCTGGAGCGCGACAGCGAACACTGAAGCTTTCTTT
few	.	TRBV7-3	TRBJ2-1	CASSLTSRQYNEQFF	TGTGCCAGCAGCTTAACGTCCAGACAGTACAATGAGCAGTTCTTC
few	TRBD2	TRBV9	TRBJ2-1	CASSVGGGTYNEQFF	TGTGCCAGCAGCGTAGGGGGAGGGACCTACAATGAGCAGTTCTTC
few	.	TRBV19	TRBJ2-1	CACSTLEGWGNEQFF	TGTGCCTGCTCGACTTTGGAGGGATGGGGGAATGAGCAGTTCTTC
few	.	TRBV11-2	TRBJ1-1	CASSLQGVAFF	TGTGCCAGCAGCTTACAGGGCGTAGCTTTCTTT
.	.	TRBV28	TRBJ1-2	CASTSATDYGYTF	TGTGCCAGCACCTCGGCGACAGACTATGGCTACACCTTC
.	TRBD1	TRBV19	TRBJ1-5	CATDRGWGNQPQHF	TGTGCCACCGACAGGGGTTGGGGCAATCAGCCCCAGCATTTT
.	TRBD2	TRBV7-9	TRBJ2-3	CASSFTSADTQYF	TGTGCCAGCAGCTTTACTAGCGCAGATACGCAGTATTTT
.	TRBD1	TRBV29-1	TRBJ2-7	CSVATGGVHEQYF	TGCAGCGTCGCTACAGGGGGTGTCCACGAGCAGTACTTC
few	TRBD1	TRBV29-1	TRBJ1-2	CSVGTGSRYYGYTF	TGCAGCGTGGGGACAGGATCCCGTTACTATGGCTACACCTTC
.	.	TRBV2	TRBJ1-5	CASSQQLINQPQHF	TGTGCCAGCAGTCAACAGCTAATCAATCAGCCCCAGCATTTT
.	TRBD2	TRBV28	TRBJ2-5	CASSLGLAEASETQYF	TGTGCCAGCAGTTTGGGACTAGCGGAAGCGTCGGAGACCCAGTACTTC
.	.	TRBV20-1	TRBJ2-5	CSAQGRDF	TGCAGTGCGCAGGGTAGGGACTTC
.	.	TRBV7-3	TRBJ2-7	CASSLGESYEQYF	TGTGCCAGCAGCTTAGGGGAGTCCTACGAGCAGTACTTC
few	TRBD2	TRBV9	TRBJ2-3	CASSVVAGGVTDTQYF	TGTGCCAGCAGCGTAGTAGCGGGAGGGGTCACAGATACGCAGTATTTT
.	.	TRBV18	TRBJ2-7	CATSPGQRYEQYF	TGTGCCACCTCCCCCGGACAGCGCTACGAGCAGTACTTC
.	TRBD1	TRBV5-1	TRBJ2-7	CASSPGTGGAAQYF	TGCGCCAGCAGCCCAGGGACAGGGGGAGCGGCGCAGTACTTC
few	.	TRBV11-3	TRBJ2-3	CASSPRGGELPDTQYF	TGTGCCAGCAGCCCGCGAGGCGGGGAGCTCCCTGATACGCAGTATTTT